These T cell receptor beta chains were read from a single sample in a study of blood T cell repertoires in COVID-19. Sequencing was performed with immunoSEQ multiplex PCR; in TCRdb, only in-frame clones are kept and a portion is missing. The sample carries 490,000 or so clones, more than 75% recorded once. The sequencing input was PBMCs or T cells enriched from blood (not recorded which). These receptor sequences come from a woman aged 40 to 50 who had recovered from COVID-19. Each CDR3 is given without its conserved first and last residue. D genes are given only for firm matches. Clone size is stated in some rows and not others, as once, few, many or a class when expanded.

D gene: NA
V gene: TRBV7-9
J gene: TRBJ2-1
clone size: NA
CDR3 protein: ASSHLGSYNEQF

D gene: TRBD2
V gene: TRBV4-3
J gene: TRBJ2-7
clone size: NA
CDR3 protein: ASSQDRRLAGSEQY

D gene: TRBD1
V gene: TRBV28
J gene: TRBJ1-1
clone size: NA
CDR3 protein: ASSFSPDRGGTEAF

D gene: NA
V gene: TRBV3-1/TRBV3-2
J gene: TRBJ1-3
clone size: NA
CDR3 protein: ASSQDGQVDGNTIY

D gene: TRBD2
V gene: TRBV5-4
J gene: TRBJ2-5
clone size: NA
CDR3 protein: ASSREGQETQY

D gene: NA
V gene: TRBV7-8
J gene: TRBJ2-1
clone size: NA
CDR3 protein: ASSLADQGSEQF

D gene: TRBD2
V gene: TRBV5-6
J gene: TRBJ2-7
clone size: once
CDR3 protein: ASSSSGTPYEQY

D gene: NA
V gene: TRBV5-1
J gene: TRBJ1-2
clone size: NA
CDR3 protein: ASSFQGSPRYTAYGYT

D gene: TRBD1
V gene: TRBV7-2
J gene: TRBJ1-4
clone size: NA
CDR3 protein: ASSLAGQGIEKLF

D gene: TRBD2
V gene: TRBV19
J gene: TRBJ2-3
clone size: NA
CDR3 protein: ASSIDKWGGLAATDTQY

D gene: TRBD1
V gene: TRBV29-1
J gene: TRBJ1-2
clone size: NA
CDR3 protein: SVAGQGAVGYT

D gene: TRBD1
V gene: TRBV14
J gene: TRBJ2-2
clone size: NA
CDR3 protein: ASSRDRGSGELF

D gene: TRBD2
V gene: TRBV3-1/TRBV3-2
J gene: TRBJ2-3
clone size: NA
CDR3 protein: ASSQGLAGSTDTQY

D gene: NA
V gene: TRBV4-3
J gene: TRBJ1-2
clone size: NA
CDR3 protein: ASSQDTVAVLGYGYT

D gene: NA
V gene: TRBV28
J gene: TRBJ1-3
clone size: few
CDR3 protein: ASSQGQLSGNTIY

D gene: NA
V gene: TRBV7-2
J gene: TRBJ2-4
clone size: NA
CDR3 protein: ATQPVVGGTLQY

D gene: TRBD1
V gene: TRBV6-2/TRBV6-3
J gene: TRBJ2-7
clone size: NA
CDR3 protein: ASSLRYPGQGAHEQY

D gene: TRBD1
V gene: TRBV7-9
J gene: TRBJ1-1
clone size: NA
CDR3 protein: ASSGDRWNTEAF

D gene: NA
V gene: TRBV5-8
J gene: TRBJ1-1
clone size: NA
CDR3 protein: ASSLGFTNTEAF

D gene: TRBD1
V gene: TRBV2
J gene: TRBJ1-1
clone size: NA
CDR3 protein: ASRATGDTEAF

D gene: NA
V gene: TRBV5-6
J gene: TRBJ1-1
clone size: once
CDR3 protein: ASSLGPGNTEAF

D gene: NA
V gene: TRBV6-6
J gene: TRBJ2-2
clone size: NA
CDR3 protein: ASSHWDSPGGELF

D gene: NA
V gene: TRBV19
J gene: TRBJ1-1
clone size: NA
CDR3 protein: ASRDGLNTEAF

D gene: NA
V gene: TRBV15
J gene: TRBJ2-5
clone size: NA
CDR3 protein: ATSKTTGDRETQY

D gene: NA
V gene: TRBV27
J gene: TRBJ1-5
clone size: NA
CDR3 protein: ASSSRPGRYDSNQPQH

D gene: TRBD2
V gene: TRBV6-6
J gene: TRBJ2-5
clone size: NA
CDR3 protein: ASSTGTSGSGTQY

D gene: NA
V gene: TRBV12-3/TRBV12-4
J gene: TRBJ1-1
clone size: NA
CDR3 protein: ASRARAPTEAF

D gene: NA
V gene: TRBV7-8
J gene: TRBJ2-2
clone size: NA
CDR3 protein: ASSLKPGPTNTGELF

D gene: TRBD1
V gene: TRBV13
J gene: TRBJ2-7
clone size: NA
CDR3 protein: ASSQGAEVSYEQY

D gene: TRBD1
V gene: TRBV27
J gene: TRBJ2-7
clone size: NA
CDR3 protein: ASGLRTGSTEQY

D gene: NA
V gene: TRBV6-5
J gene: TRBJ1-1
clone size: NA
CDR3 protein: ASSSNRESTEAF

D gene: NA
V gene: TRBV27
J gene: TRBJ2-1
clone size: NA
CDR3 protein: ASGRPGIGTYNEQF

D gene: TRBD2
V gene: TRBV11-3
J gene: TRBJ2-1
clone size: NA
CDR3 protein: ASRPFLAGNNEQF

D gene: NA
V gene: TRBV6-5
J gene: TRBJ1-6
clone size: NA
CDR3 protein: ASSYSITGYNSPLH

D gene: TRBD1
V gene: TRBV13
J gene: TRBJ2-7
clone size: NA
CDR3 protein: ASSLGQGALSYEQY

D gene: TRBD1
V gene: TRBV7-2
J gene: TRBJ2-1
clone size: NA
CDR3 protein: ASSITDRRNEQF

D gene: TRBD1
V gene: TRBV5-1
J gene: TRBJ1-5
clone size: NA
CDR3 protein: ASSLGDSLDQPQH

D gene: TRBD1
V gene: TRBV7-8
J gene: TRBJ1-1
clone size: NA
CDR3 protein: ASSLALQGASMTF

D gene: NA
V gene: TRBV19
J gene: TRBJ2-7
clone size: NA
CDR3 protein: ASSILHIPESKDEQY

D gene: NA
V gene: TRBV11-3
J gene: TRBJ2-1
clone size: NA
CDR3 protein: ASSLGVEKGDEQF

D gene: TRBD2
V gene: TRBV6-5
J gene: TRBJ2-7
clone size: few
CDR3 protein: ASSYGTSGSWEQY

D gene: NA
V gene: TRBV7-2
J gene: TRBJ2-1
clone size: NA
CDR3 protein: ASSSLNEQF

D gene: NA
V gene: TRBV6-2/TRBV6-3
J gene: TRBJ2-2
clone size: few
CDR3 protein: ASSWGQGGTGELF

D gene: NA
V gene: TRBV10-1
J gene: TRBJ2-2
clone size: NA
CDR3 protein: ASSGVRGTGELF

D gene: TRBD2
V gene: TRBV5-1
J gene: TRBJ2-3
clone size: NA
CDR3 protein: ASSLVGTSGLVADTQY

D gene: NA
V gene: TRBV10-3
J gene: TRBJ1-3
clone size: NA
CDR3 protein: AISLKGGPSGNTIY

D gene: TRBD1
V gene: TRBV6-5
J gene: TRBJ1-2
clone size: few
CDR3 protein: ASSNRDRPFYGYT

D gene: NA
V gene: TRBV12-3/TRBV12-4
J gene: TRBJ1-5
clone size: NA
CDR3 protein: ASSPQGQPQH

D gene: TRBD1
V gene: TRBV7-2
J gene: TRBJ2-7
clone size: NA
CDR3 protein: ASSSDRGRWEQY

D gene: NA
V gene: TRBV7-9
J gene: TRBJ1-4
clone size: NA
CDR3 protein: ASSPRQAGEKLF